The 31 T cell receptor beta chains below were found in one sample sequenced in a study of T cell responses to AZD1222 COVID-19 vaccine. Assay: immunoSEQ multiplex PCR; the TCRdb copy retains only in-frame clones and omits some. The sample contains about 110,000 clones, more than 70% of which appear only once. Sequenced here: peripheral blood, sampled on day 0 of AZD1222 vaccination. These receptors were collected from an adult in good health.

The chain recombines TRBV7-6 with TRBJ2-5; TRBD2 matches 9 bases. The V gene end was trimmed by 0 bases and the J gene end by 2 bases; junction bases not matched to a gene: 7. CDR3 length equals 17 residues. Germline values: CDR1 SGHVS, CDR2 FNYEAQ. The CDR3 DNA reads as TGTGCCAGCAGCTTAGCGCACGGGAGCGGGGGGCAAGAGACCCAGTACTTC. This gives the protein CASSLAHGSGGQETQYF. Based on the CDR3 plus reference TRBV7-6 and TRBJ2-5, the full variable domain is GAGVSQSPRYKVTKRGQDVALRCDPISGHVSLYWYRQALGQGPEFLTYFNYEAQQDKSGLPNDRFSAERPEGSISTLTIQRTEQRDSAMYRCASSLAHGSGGQETQYFGPGTRLLVL.

The gene calls are TRBV7-6 and TRBJ2-3; 9 nucleotides align to TRBD1. From germline, CDR1 is SGHVS and CDR2 FNYEAQ. The junction had 5 bases not matched to a gene; V was cut back by 0 bases and J by 1 base. The CDR3 extends over 17 amino acids. CDR3 nucleotides: TGTGCCAGCAGCTTAGCCGGGACAGGGTATGGCACAGATACGCAGTATTTT. This gives the protein CASSLAGTGYGTDTQYF.

The rearrangement links TRBV2 to TRBJ1-6; 7 nucleotides align to TRBD1. The junction had 3 bases not matched to a gene; V was cut back by 10 bases and J by 6 bases. Looked up from germline, CDR1 is SNHLY and CDR2 is FYNNEI. The CDR3 runs 12 residues. The CDR3 reads CATRDSNSPLHF. In DNA, the CDR3 is TGTGCCACCAGGGACAGTAATTCACCCCTCCACTTT. The entire variable domain, with the rest obtained from reference TRBV2 and TRBJ1-6, is as follows: EPEVTQTPSHQVTQMGQEVILRCVPISNHLYFYWYRQILGQKVEFLVSFYNNEISEKSEIFDDQFSVERPDGSNFTLKIRSTKLEDSAMYFCATRDSNSPLHFGNGTRLTVT.

The chain carries TRBV21-1 and TRBJ1-5. TRBV21-1 is a recognized pseudogene. This CDR3 has 18 amino acids. CDR3 nucleotide sequence: TGTGCCAGCAGCTACCGCTCAGACGAGTTACTTAGCAATCAGCCCCAGCATTTT. This sequence encodes CASSYRSDELLSNQPQHF.

The V call is TRBV10-3, the J call TRBJ1-2, with D possibly being TRBD1 (5 bases). The CDR3 has 14 residues. Trimming took off 6 bases at V and 1 base at J, with 12 bases between the two ends. Germline CDR1 ENHRY, CDR2 SYGVKD. The CDR3 DNA follows: TGTGCCATCAGAGCCCAGGGCCATAACTATGGCTACACCTTC. It encodes CAIRAQGHNYGYTF.

The chain employs TRBV2 and TRBJ2-7, with 11 bases identical to TRBD1. The CDR3 runs to 15 residues. V shed 4 bases and J 6 bases; nucleotides not matched to a gene: 8. Germline V CDR1 and CDR2: SNHLY, FYNNEI. The CDR3 sequence: CASSVSDRGLGEQYF. The CDR3 DNA reads as TGTGCCAGCAGTGTATCGGACAGGGGGCTTGGCGAGCAGTACTTC. The whole variable domain, filled in from reference TRBV2 and TRBJ2-7, reads EPEVTQTPSHQVTQMGQEVILRCVPISNHLYFYWYRQILGQKVEFLVSFYNNEISEKSEIFDDQFSVERPDGSNFTLKIRSTKLEDSAMYFCASSVSDRGLGEQYFGPGTRLTVT.

The rearrangement joins TRBV4-1 to TRBJ2-7; D uncertain. Germline CDR1 is MGHRA and CDR2 is YSYEKL. The V and J ends lost 0 bases and 3 bases respectively, with 15 bases between them. The CDR3 sequence is 16 residues long. The DNA for the CDR3 is TGCGCCAGCAGCCAAGATCGGTCCCCGGCCCTCTACGAGCAGTACTTC. Translated: CASSQDRSPALYEQYF.

The gene calls are TRBV3-1 (or the pseudogene TRBV3-2) and TRBJ2-7, with D perhaps TRBD1 (6 bases). The CDR3 totals 16 residues. V lost 0 bases and J 1 base, leaving 13 bases between the germline ends. Per germline, CDR1 LGHDT and CDR2 YNNKEL (reference sequence). This CDR3 is CASSQDRPGQSYEQYF. DNA of the CDR3: TGTGCCAGCAGCCAAGATCGGCCGGGACAATCCTACGAGCAGTACTTC.

The V gene is TRBV5-1, the J gene TRBJ2-5; D might be TRBD2 (6 bases). The CDR3 has 15 amino acids. The V end was cut by 1 base, the J end by 2 bases, with 12 bases between. Germline-derived CDR1 and CDR2 are SGHRS and YFSETQ. The CDR3 sequence is CASSLMGTAQETQYF. CDR3 in DNA: TGCGCCAGCAGCTTGATGGGGACTGCGCAAGAGACCCAGTACTTC.

The V call is TRBV7-4, the J call TRBJ1-4; no clear D gene. V gave up 5 bases and J gave up 3 bases, with 10 bases separating them. Per the germline V gene, CDR1 is SGHVT and CDR2 is SQSDAQ. This CDR3 has 14 amino acids. As DNA, the CDR3 is TGTGCCAGCAGCAACTACGACCCTAATGAAAAACTGTTTTTT. It translates to CASSNYDPNEKLFF. Drawing the rest from reference TRBV7-4 and TRBJ1-4, the complete variable domain is GAGVSQSPRYKVAKRGRDVALRCDSISGHVTLYWYRQTLGQGSEVLTYSQSDAQRDKSGRPSGRFSAERPERSVSTLKIQRTEQGDSAVYLCASSNYDPNEKLFFGSGTQLSVL.

The chain links TRBV3-1 (or the pseudogene TRBV3-2) to TRBJ1-2; no definite D call. Germline CDR1 reads LGHDT; CDR2 reads YNNKEL (reference sequence). Trimming left V 1 base short and J 5 bases short, with 11 bases between. This CDR3 contains 14 residues. This CDR3 is CASSQVAAVYGYTF. The CDR3 region has the DNA TGTGCCAGCAGCCAAGTGGCGGCAGTATATGGCTACACCTTC.

This sequence joins TRBV5-1 and TRBJ1-1; TRBD1 might be the D (6 bases). Germline V gives CDR1 SGHRS, CDR2 YFSETQ. This CDR3 contains 14 residues. V gave up 4 bases and J gave up 7 bases, with 17 bases separating them. The CDR3 DNA reads TGCGCCAGCAGCCTAGCCGGGACATCGGTTGAAGCTTTCTTT. This codes for CASSLAGTSVEAFF. Variable domain in full (rest from reference TRBV5-1 and TRBJ1-1): KAGVTQTPRYLIKTRGQQVTLSCSPISGHRSVSWYQQTPGQGLQFLFEYFSETQRNKGNFPGRFSGRQFSNSRSEMNVSTLELGDSALYLCASSLAGTSVEAFFGQGTRLTVV.

The chain employs TRBV6-5 and TRBJ1-5; 8 positions match TRBD1. Per germline, CDR1 MNHEY and CDR2 SVGAGI. The CDR3 contains 15 residues. After removal of 6 bases from V and 3 bases from J, the junction contained 7 bases not matched to a gene. The CDR3 spells CASRPDRANNQPQHF. DNA of the CDR3: TGTGCCAGCAGACCGGACAGGGCGAACAATCAGCCCCAGCATTTT.

The chain is built from TRBV7-3 and TRBJ2-1; no reliable D call. Trimming pared 5 bases from V and 0 bases from J, leaving 8 bases between. The CDR3 consists of 14 residues. Germline V gene lookup returns CDR1 SGHTA and CDR2 FQGTGA. Here the CDR3 reads CASSPDGSYNEQFF. In DNA form, the CDR3 reads TGTGCCAGCAGCCCGGACGGCTCCTACAATGAGCAGTTCTTC.

The V call is TRBV7-9, the J call TRBJ2-5; D gene uncertain. Germline CDR1 is SEHNR and CDR2 is FQNEAQ (reference sequence). The CDR3 covers 15 residues. V was trimmed by 3 bases and J by 4 bases, leaving 15 bases between them. The CDR3 region is CASSFPSPPRETQYF. DNA of the CDR3: TGTGCCAGCAGCTTCCCCTCCCCCCCCAGAGAGACCCAGTACTTC.

The CDR3 DNA is TGTGCCAGCAGTTCCAGACTAGCGTTGGGCACAGATACGCAGTATTTT. It encodes CASSSRLALGTDTQYF. The rearrangement uses TRBV27 and TRBJ2-3; TRBD2 matches 8 bases. The CDR3 runs 16 residues. Trimming took 4 bases from V and 1 from J; bases not matched to a gene: 7. Germline values: CDR1 MNHEY, CDR2 SMNVEV (reference sequence).

This clone was recorded only once. This chain uses TRBV28 with TRBJ2-1, with TRBD1 matching 7 bases. The CDR3 runs 17 residues. Trimming took 2 bases from V and 0 from J; bases not matched to a gene: 7. CDR1 and CDR2 from the germline V gene are MDHEN and SYDVKM. The CDR3, as DNA: TGTGCCAGCAGTTTAGCCAAACAGGGGCACTCCTACAATGAGCAGTTCTTC. Translated, it gives CASSLAKQGHSYNEQFF. Together with reference TRBV28 and TRBJ2-1, the CDR3 gives the full variable domain: DVKVTQSSRYLVKRTGEKVFLECVQDMDHENMFWYRQDPGLGLRLIYFSYDVKMKEKGDIPEGYSVSREKKERFSLILESASTNQTSMYLCASSLAKQGHSYNEQFFGPGTRLTVL.

This rearrangement joins TRBV7-9 to TRBJ1-2; no reliable D call. The V gene lost 5 bases and the J gene lost 6 bases, with 13 bases spanning the gap. This CDR3 comprises 13 residues. CDR1 SEHNR and CDR2 FQNEAQ come from the germline V gene (reference sequence). In nucleotides, the CDR3 is TGTGCCAGCAGCCCGCATAGTGAGGATGGCTACACCTTC. Encoded protein: CASSPHSEDGYTF.

The chain is built from TRBV24-1 and TRBJ2-1; 9 bases fit TRBD1. The CDR3 covers 15 residues. Germline CDR1 reads KGHDR; CDR2 reads SFDVKD. V shed 5 bases and J 7 bases; nucleotides not matched to a gene: 8. CDR3 DNA sequence: TGTGCCACCAGTGCTCCGGGACAGGGAATAAATGAGCAGTTCTTC. Protein product: CATSAPGQGINEQFF.

The V and J genes are TRBV28 and TRBJ2-7, with D possibly matching TRBD1 (6 bases). CDR1 MDHEN and CDR2 SYDVKM come from the germline V gene. The CDR3 has 15 amino acids. V was trimmed by 0 bases and J by 1 base, leaving 10 bases between them. The CDR3 sequence: CASSLWGAGSYEQYF. The CDR3 bases are TGTGCCAGCAGTTTATGGGGGGCCGGTTCCTACGAGCAGTACTTC.

The V call is TRBV6-5, the J call TRBJ2-2, with 10 bases fitting TRBD2. Germline loops: CDR1 MNHEY, CDR2 SVGAGI. The ends lost 2 bases at V and 6 bases at J; junction bases unmatched: 3. The CDR3 is 15 amino acids. As DNA, the CDR3 is TGTGCCAGCAGTTACGGGACTAGCGTATCCGGGGAGCTGTTTTTT. Translating gives CASSYGTSVSGELFF.

The V call is TRBV10-3, the J call TRBJ1-4; D possibly corresponds to TRBD1 (5 bases). CDR3 length: 16 amino acids. Trimming removed 3 bases from V and 3 bases from J, with 14 bases in between. Germline V gene sequence: CDR1 ENHRY, CDR2 SYGVKD. As DNA, the CDR3 is TGTGCCATCAGTGATGAAGGGGTTGAAGCTAATGAAAAACTGTTTTTT. Translation: CAISDEGVEANEKLFF.

The rearrangement joins TRBV6-1 to TRBJ2-5; no definite D call. Trimming pared 2 bases from V and 2 bases from J, leaving 9 bases between. The CDR3 consists of 14 residues. From germline, CDR1 is MNHNS and CDR2 SASEGT. CDR3 residues: CASSEYGPQETQYF. The CDR3 bases are TGTGCCAGCAGTGAATATGGGCCGCAAGAGACCCAGTACTTC.

This clone turned up a few times. J is TRBJ2-2 and V is TRBV11-3; no clear D. The CDR3 loop spans 14 amino acids. Germline CDR1 SGHNT, CDR2 YENEEA. V shed 1 base and J shed 5 bases, with 8 bases lying between them. The CDR3 reads CASSLARNTGELFF. CDR3 sequence (DNA): TGTGCCAGCAGCTTAGCCAGGAATACCGGGGAGCTGTTTTTT.

The V call is TRBV4-2, the J call TRBJ1-3; TRBD1 matches 11 bases. CDR1 and CDR2 from the germline V gene are LGHNA and YNFKEQ. This CDR3 spans 16 amino acids. With 1 base clipped from V and 4 bases from J, the junction kept 3 bases outside the gene matches. The CDR3 here is CASSQGGQGAGNTIYF. CDR3 DNA sequence: TGTGCCAGCAGCCAAGGAGGACAGGGGGCCGGAAACACCATATATTTT.

The sample holds one count of this clone. The chain has TRBV5-1 and TRBJ2-1, with D hard to call. The CDR3 has 14 amino acids. From germline, CDR1 is SGHRS and CDR2 YFSETQ. V gave up 0 bases and J gave up 5 bases, with 9 bases separating them. Here the CDR3 reads CASSLAWQHNEQFF. CDR3 DNA sequence: TGCGCCAGCAGCTTGGCCTGGCAGCACAATGAGCAGTTCTTC.

The V gene is TRBV20-1, the J gene TRBJ2-3, with a weak D call TRBD1 (5 bases). V dropped 3 bases and J dropped 1 base, with 8 bases sitting between them. The CDR3 totals 13 residues. Per the germline V gene, CDR1 is DFQATT and CDR2 is SNEGSKA (reference sequence). CDR3 coding DNA: TGCAGTGCTAGTGAACAGGGCACAGATACGCAGTATTTT. It specifies CSASEQGTDTQYF.

The chain recombines TRBV28 with TRBJ1-2; D unresolved. The CDR3 runs to 11 residues. Trimming left V 5 bases short and J 6 bases short, with 7 bases between. Germline loops: CDR1 MDHEN, CDR2 SYDVKM. CDR3 coding DNA: TGTGCCAGCAGTAATGAGGATGGCTACACCTTC. It translates to CASSNEDGYTF.

The rearrangement links TRBV25-1 to TRBJ2-2; TRBD2 matches 9 bases. V lost 2 bases to trimming and J lost 0 bases; unmatched junction nucleotides: 1. CDR3 length equals 16 residues. Germline loops: CDR1 MGHDK, CDR2 SYGVNS. The CDR3 spells CASSEPSGTNTGELFF. The DNA for the CDR3 is TGTGCCAGCAGTGAACCTAGCGGGACGAACACCGGGGAGCTGTTTTTT.

The rearrangement links TRBV30 to TRBJ1-4, with D perhaps matching TRBD1 (5 bases). The CDR3 is 16 amino acids. Deletions cut 4 bases from V and 8 bases from J, with 23 bases between. Germline values: CDR1 GTSNPN, CDR2 SVGIG (reference sequence). The CDR3 is CAWNDPSGPEGEKLFF. The CDR3 nucleotides read TGTGCCTGGAATGATCCCTCAGGGCCCGAGGGCGAAAAACTGTTTTTT.

The genes are TRBV6-6 and TRBJ1-2; the match to TRBD1 covers 7 bases. The CDR3 is made up of 16 amino acids. Germline lookup yields CDR1 MNHNY and CDR2 SVGAGI (reference sequence). Trimming at V came to 5 bases and at J to 5 bases, leaving 14 bases not matched to a gene. DNA of the CDR3: TGTGCCAGCAGTGTGCCCGGACGGCCAGGGGGGTATGGCTACACCTTC. Amino acids: CASSVPGRPGGYGYTF.